This T cell receptor beta chain was captured in a study of blood T cell repertoires in COVID-19. The method was immunoSEQ multiplex PCR; TCRdb's version includes in-frame clones alone and lacks a portion of them. The sample carries a few hundred thousand clones, around 82% recorded once. This TCR was sampled from a man younger than 40 with acute COVID-19. The sequenced material came from PBMCs or T cells enriched from blood (not recorded which).

The CDR3 coding sequence is TGCAGCGTTCACAGCGGAAACACCATATATTTT. The encoded protein is CSVHSGNTIYF. The chain employs TRBV29-1 and TRBJ1-3, with D uncertain. Per the germline V gene, CDR1 is SQVTM and CDR2 is ANQGSEA. Trimming left V 5 bases short and J 4 bases short, with 6 bases between. There are 11 residues in the CDR3. Supplemented by reference TRBV29-1 and TRBJ1-3, the full variable domain reads SAVISQKPSRDICQRGTSLTIQCQVDSQVTMMFWYRQQPGQSLTLIATANQGSEATYESGFVIDKFPISRPNLTFSTLTVSNMSPEDSSIYLCSVHSGNTIYFGEGSWLTVV.